This TCR beta chain was sequenced for a study of identical twins listed by TCRdb under 2016. The study in broad terms: To test whether fetal clonotypes persist, the study used deep sequencing on TCR alpha and beta repertoires from monozygotic twins, unrelated adults of various ages, and cord blood. To rule out contamination, the twin experiments were replicated at different times with different library preparation protocols.

Concerning this clonotype: Its antigen target is currently unknown. Qualities for individual bases were not recorded, and no much larger clone is one base off.

Library method: 5' RACE. The reads were generated on an Illumina HiSeq 2000. Template switching added a universal primer binding site, and the final cDNA carried a unique molecular identifier that allowed TCR cDNA molecules to be counted accurately. Specific primers in the conserved constant-segment region were used to synthesize first-strand cDNA for the TCR alpha and beta chains. Each cDNA library was double barcoded, with a SMART-Mk sample barcode plus Illumina barcodes, to control for contamination. TruSeq adapter sequences, together with Illumina sample barcodes, were added in two successive PCR steps. The TCR alpha and beta cDNA libraries were sequenced on the Illumina HiSeq platform using custom primers. Regarding the original processing steps: Unique molecular identifiers were extracted from raw reads with MiGEC, and CDR3 positions were determined with MiXCR. For each individual, recombination models were inferred using an EM algorithm with the repgenHMM and IGoR tools. Shared clonotype analysis was performed with the tcR package in R, normalizing sharing by the product of cloneset sizes. To study raw recombination without the effects of thymic and clonal selection, out-of-frame nonproductive sequences were analyzed. TCRdb reanalyzed the raw reads on its own, using fastp at Q25 for trimming and MiXCR for clone calling, and kept in-frame beta chains. All rows with the same CDR3 protein become a single entry with the most common DNA and genes. Clone size and V and J calls follow TCRdb, not the original study. The table for this sample lists about 1.7 million distinct CDR3 sequences; less than 35% of them were counted only once. The leading ten clones occupy 0.25% to 0.3% of the sample.

Points the paper makes about the study in general: Out-of-frame TCR alpha sequences shared between twins showed an excess of low generation-probability sequences compared with coincidental sharing between unrelated individuals. A weaker excess of twin sharing was found in beta out-of-frame sequences because the signal-to-noise ratio was lowered by fewer shared sequences. Fewer insertions were carried by abundant cord blood beta clonotypes, a similar but weaker trend appeared in young adult naive repertoires, and no such trend appeared in memory repertoires. Zero-insertion analyses could be partly confounded by invariant T cells such as MAIT and iNKT, though diverse VJ usage argued against such confounding for most clonotypes. Conclusions relied on cross-sectional statistical analysis, since the same donors could not be followed over many years. Recombination models systematically underestimated out-of-frame TCR alpha sharing in monozygotic twins but agreed with sharing between unrelated individuals.

All donors were healthy Caucasians. V drops 2 bases and J drops 5 bases, leaving 10 bases in between. The CDR3 runs 13 residues from the cysteine to the phenylalanine. Solely the CDR3 DNA is kept, with 39 bases framed from the first base. Sequencing was carried out using cord blood. The chain employs TRBV12-3 or TRBV12-4 and TRBJ2-7, with the D gene call left open. The receptor comes from a newborn girl in good health. The CDR3 amino acid sequence is: CASSLRASHEQYF. The DNA sequence follows: TGTGCCAGCAGTTTAAGGGCATCCCACGAGCAGTACTTC.